This T cell receptor beta chain was captured by sequencing in a study of T-cell reconstitution after alpha-beta-depleted transplantation in children. Whole-study findings and limits: Newly produced T cells mostly accounted for T-cell counts and diversity one year post-transplant. Several patients had high TCRbeta diversity at day 60; it came from surviving recipient T cells and thymic progenitors. As was reported, about two months after transplant, alpha-beta T cells came from several hundred expanded graft clones.

The CDR3 is 14 residues long. Germline CDR1 is SGHRS and CDR2 is YFSETQ. Deletions cut 4 bases from V and 2 bases from J, with 13 bases between. Unique molecular identifiers were used to barcode this TCRbeta library. TCRdb recomputed calls from the PCR reads with MiXCR, one row per CDR3 protein. Among about 980,000 distinct CDR3 sequences listed, less than 30% were seen once. Points on this clonotype: The antigen remains undetermined.

The TCR originated in a boy under two years old who had a stem cell transplant for SCID, so the T cells may come from the graft donor. The source was PBMCs, mostly from graft donor cells, collected 360 days after TCRalphabeta/CD19-depleted stem cell transplant. The chain joins TRBV5-1 to TRBJ2-7, with D possibly being TRBD1 or TRBD2 (5 bases each). The CDR3 nucleotides read TGCGCCAGCAGCCGGGAAGACAGCACCTACGAGCAGTACTTC. This encodes CASSREDSTYEQYF.